This TCR beta chain is drawn from a study of blood T cell repertoires in COVID-19. Study details: T cells, B-cell-depleted T cells, or PBMCs supplied cDNA or gDNA.

Clones were read by immunoSEQ multiplex PCR, and TCRdb kept only the in-frame ones, dropping some. The sample yields hundreds of thousands of clones, nearly 90% seen once. Adults between roughly 18 and 89 years of age took part from some 25 US areas. During the 2 weeks before they entered the study, exposed participants had met someone with a PCR-confirmed or clinician-diagnosed COVID-19 case. CDR3 length equals 12 residues. Trimming stripped 1 base from V and 9 bases from J, with 7 bases between. Germline lookup yields CDR1 SEHNR and CDR2 FQNEAQ (reference sequence). This sequence originates from a man aged 25 to 40 who had been exposed to COVID-19. The chain combines TRBV7-9 with TRBJ2-1; no firm D call. Sequencing was done on a sample of PBMCs or T cells enriched from blood (not recorded which). The CDR3 loop is CASSLVPGEQFF. In DNA, the CDR3 is TGTGCCAGCAGCTTAGTTCCGGGTGAGCAGTTCTTC.